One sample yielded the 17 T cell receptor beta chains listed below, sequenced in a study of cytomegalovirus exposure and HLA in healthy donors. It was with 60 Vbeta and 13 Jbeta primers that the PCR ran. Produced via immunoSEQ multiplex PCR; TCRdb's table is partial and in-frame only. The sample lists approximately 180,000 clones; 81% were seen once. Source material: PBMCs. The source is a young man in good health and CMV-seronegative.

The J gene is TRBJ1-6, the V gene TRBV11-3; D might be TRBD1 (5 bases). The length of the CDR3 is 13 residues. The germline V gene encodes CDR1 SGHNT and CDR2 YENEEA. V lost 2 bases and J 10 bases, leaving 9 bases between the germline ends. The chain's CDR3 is CASSLRGGSPLHF. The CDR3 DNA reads TGTGCCAGCAGCTTAAGGGGAGGATCACCCCTCCACTTT.

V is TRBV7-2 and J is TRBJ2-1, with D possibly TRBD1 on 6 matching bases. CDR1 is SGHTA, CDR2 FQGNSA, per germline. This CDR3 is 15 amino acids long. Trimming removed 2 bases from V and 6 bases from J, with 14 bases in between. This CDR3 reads CASSLRGTSGNEQFF. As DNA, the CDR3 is TGTGCCAGCAGCTTAAGGGGGACCTCGGGCAATGAGCAGTTCTTC.

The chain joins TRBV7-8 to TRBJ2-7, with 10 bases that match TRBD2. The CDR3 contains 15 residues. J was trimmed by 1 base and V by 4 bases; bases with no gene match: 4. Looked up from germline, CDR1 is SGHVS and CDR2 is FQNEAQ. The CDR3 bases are TGTGCCAGCAGCTGGAGACTAGCGGGTTCCTACGAGCAGTACTTC. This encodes CASSWRLAGSYEQYF.

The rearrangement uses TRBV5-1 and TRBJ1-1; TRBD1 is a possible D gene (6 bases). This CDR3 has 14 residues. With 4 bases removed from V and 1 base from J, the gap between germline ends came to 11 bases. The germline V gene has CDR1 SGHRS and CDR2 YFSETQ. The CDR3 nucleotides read TGCGCCAGCAGCGCCGGGACACCGAACACTGAAGCTTTCTTT. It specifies CASSAGTPNTEAFF.

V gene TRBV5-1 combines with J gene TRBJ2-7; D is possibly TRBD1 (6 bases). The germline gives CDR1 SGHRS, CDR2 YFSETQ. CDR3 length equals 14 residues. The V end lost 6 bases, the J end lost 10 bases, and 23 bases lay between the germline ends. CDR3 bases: TGCGCCAGCAAGATCCAGGACACCCACAGGGAACAGTACTTC. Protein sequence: CASKIQDTHREQYF.

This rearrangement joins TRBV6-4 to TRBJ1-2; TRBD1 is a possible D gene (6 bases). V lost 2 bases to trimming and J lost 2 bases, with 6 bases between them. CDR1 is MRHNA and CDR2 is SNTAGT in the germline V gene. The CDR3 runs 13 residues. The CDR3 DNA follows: TGTGCCAGCAGTGACGGGACAAACTATGGCTACACCTTC. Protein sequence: CASSDGTNYGYTF.

The CDR3 nucleotides are TGTGCCAGCAGTGACGAGGGACAGGGGTTTTCACCCCTCCACTTT. Protein sequence: CASSDEGQGFSPLHF. This chain connects TRBV6-1 to TRBJ1-6; TRBD1 aligns across 10 bases. This CDR3 contains 15 residues. After removal of 3 bases from V and 9 bases from J, the junction contained 5 bases not matched to a gene. CDR1 and CDR2 (germline): MNHNS, SASEGT.

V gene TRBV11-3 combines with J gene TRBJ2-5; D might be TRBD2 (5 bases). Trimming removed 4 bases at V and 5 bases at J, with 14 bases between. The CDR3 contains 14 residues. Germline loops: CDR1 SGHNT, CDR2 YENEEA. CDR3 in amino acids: CASSSSLGSETQYF. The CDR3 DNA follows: TGTGCCAGCAGCTCCTCTCTAGGGAGTGAGACCCAGTACTTC.

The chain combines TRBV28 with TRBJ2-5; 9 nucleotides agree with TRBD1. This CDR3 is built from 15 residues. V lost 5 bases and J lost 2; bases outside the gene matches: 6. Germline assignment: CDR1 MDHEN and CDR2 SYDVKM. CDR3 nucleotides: TGTGCCAGCAGTCCATTCGGACAGGGGCAAGAGACCCAGTACTTC. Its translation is CASSPFGQGQETQYF.

CDR3 in DNA: TGTGCCAGCAGCTTGATTCCCGGGACAGGGGGTTTAACTGAAGCTTTCTTT. Its translation: CASSLIPGTGGLTEAFF. The rearrangement joins TRBV5-8 to TRBJ1-1; 11 positions match TRBD1. Germline trimming cut 1 base from V and 5 bases from J; bases unmatched to any gene: 10. This CDR3 contains 17 residues. Germline assignment: CDR1 SGHTS and CDR2 YDEGEE. Full variable domain (rest looked up from reference TRBV5-8 and TRBJ1-1): EAGVTQSPTHLIKTRGQQATLRCSPISGHTSVYWYQQALGLGLQFLLWYDEGEERNRGNFPPRFSGRQFPNYSSELNVNALELEDSALYLCASSLIPGTGGLTEAFFGQGTRLTVV.

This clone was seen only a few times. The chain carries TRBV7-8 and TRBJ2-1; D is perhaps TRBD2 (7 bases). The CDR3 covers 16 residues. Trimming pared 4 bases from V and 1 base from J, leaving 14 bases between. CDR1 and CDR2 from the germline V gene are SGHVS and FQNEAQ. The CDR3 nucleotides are TGTGCCAGCAGCTCTAAGGGGGGGCGTTCCTACAATGAGCAGTTCTTC. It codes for CASSSKGGRSYNEQFF.

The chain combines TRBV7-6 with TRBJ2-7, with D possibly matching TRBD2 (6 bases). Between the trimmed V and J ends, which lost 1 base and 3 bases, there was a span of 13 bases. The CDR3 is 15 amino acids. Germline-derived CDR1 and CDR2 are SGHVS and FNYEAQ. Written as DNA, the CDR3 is TGTGCCAGCAGCTTAGATCACGGGAGCGGCTACGAGCAGTACTTC. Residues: CASSLDHGSGYEQYF.

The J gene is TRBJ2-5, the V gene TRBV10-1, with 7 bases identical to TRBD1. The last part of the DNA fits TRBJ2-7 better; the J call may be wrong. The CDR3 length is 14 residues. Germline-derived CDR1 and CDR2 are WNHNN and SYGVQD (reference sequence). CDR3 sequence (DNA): TGCGCCACCAGGGGGTACAGGGATTCGGACGAGCAGTACTTC. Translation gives CATRGYRDSDEQYF.

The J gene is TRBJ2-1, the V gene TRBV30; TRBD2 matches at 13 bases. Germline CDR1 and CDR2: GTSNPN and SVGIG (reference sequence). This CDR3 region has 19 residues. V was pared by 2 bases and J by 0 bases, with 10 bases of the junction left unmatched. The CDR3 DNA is TGTGCCTGGAGTCCAAAGGGACTAGCGGGAAGAGTCTCCTACAATGAGCAGTTCTTC. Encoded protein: CAWSPKGLAGRVSYNEQFF.

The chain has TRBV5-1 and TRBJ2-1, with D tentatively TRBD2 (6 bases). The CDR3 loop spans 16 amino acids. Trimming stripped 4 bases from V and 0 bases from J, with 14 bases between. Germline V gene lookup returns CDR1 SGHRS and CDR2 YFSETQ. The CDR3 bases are TGCGCCAGCAGCCCCCGGACCGGGAGCTCCTACAATGAGCAGTTCTTC. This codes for CASSPRTGSSYNEQFF.

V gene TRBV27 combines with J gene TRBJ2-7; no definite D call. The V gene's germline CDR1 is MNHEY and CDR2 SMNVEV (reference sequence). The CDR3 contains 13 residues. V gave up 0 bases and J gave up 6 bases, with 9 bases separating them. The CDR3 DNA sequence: TGTGCCAGCAGTTTATCGATTGTAGCCGAGCAGTACTTC. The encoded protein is CASSLSIVAEQYF.

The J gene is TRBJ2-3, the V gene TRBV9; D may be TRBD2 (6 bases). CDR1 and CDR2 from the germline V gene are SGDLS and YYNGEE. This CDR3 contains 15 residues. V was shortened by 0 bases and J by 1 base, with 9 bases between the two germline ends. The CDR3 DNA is TGTGCCAGCAGCGTAGATGGCGGGGGCACAGATACGCAGTATTTT. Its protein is CASSVDGGGTDTQYF.